This TCR beta chain was sequenced in a study of patients and donors after allogeneic stem cell transplantation. Each CDR3 protein is one row after TCRdb ran MiXCR on the RT-PCR reads. The sample carries roughly 940,000 distinct CDR3 sequences, over 15% recorded once. This sequence was found in a human donor who was either an allogeneic HSCT recipient or a stem cell or donor lymphocyte infusion donor (not recorded which). It is not recorded whose cells these are; they may come from a transplant donor. Sequenced sample: blood, either unsorted or a sorted T cell fraction (not recorded which).

The CDR3 DNA is TGCGCCAGCACCTTCCAGCTAGCGGGAGAGACCCAGTACTTC. Protein: CASTFQLAGETQYF. The J gene is TRBJ2-5, the V gene TRBV5-1, with 8 positions matching TRBD2. Trimming removed 6 bases from V and 4 bases from J; junction bases left unmatched: 8. CDR3 length: 14 residues. Germline V gene data show CDR1 as SGHRS and CDR2 as YFSETQ.